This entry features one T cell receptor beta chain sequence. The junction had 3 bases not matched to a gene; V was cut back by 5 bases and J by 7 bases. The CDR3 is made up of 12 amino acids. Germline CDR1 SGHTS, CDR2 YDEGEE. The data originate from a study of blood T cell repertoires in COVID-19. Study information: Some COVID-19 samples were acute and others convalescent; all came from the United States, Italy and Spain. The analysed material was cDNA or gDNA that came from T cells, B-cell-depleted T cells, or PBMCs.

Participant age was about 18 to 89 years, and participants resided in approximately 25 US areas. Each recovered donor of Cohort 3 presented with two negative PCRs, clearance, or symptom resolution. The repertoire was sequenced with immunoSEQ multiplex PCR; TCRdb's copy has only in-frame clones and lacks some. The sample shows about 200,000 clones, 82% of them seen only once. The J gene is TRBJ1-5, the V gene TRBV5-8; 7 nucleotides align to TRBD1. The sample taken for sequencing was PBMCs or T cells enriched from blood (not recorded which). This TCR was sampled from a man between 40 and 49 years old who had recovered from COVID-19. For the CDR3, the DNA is TGTGCCAGCAGACTAGGGGGCCAGCCCCAGCATTTT. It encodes CASRLGGQPQHF.